This T cell receptor beta chain was recorded in a study of blood T cells in healthy people across ages. Germline CDR1 reads DFQATT; CDR2 reads SNEGSKA (reference sequence). The ends were cut back, 7 bases at V and 3 bases at J, with 15 bases in the middle. The CDR3 consists of 14 residues. Using a J-beta primer mix together with a sample-barcoded 5' primer, a second PCR was run for about 6 to 12 cycles. Each cDNA molecule received a tag from a template-switch adaptor that had 12 random nucleotides. One entry per CDR3 protein results from TCRdb running MiXCR on the 5' RACE reads. The sample records about 1.4 million distinct CDR3 sequences, roughly 64% being singletons. This clonotype appeared a single time.

Sequencing was done on a sample of blood. This receptor was taken from a man between 18 and 29 years old in good health. The chain recombines TRBV20-1 with TRBJ1-4, with D possibly TRBD1 on 5 matching bases. This CDR3 is CSVGGGSPNEKLFF. As DNA, the CDR3 is TGCAGTGTTGGGGGAGGGTCACCTAATGAAAAACTGTTTTTT.